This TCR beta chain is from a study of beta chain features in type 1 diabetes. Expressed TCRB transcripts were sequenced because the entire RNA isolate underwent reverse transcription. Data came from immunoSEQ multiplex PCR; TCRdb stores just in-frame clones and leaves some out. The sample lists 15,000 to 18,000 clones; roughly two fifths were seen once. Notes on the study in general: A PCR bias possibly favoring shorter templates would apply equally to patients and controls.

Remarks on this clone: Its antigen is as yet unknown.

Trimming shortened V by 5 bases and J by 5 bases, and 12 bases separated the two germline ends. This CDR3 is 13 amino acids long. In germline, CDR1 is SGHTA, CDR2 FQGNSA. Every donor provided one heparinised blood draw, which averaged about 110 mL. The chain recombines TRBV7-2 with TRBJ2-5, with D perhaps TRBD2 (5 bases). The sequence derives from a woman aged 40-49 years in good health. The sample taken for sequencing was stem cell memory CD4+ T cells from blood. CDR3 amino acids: CASSTGFLETQYF. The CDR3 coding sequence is TGTGCCAGCAGCACGGGATTCCTCGAGACCCAGTACTTC.